The clone carrying this T cell receptor beta chain has only a few counts. TCR cDNA was made by 5'RACE template switching, adding a universal primer site and UMIs. MiXCR, run by TCRdb on the 5' RACE reads, gives a single entry per CDR3 protein. This repertoire shows roughly 500,000 distinct CDR3 sequences, roughly 21% found once; its top ten account for roughly 13%. The entry originates in a study of T cells after yellow fever vaccination. Germline V gene data show CDR1 as SGHRS and CDR2 as YFSETQ. The CDR3 is made up of 13 amino acids. The J segment lost 6 bases and the V segment lost 7 bases, leaving 9 bases of the junction unmatched.

The sequence was collected from a man aged 25 to 40 who received the YFV17D yellow fever vaccine. The chain joins TRBV5-1 to TRBJ1-1, with 7 nucleotides matching TRBD1. The sequenced sample was PBMCs, obtained 15 days after the yellow fever booster vaccination. The CDR3 nucleotides are TGCGCCAGCGGTACTAACAGGGGCTCTGAAGCTTTCTTT. Protein product: CASGTNRGSEAFF.